The clone carrying this TCR beta chain was recorded a few times. Its antigen is as yet unknown. The sample belongs to a study of response to subunit inactivated influenza vaccine. Findings and limits, study-wide: The authors suggested that few new T cells are recruited per seasonal influenza vaccination.

Germline V lookup: CDR1 SGHVS, CDR2 FQNEAQ. V lost 6 bases and J 5 bases, leaving 8 bases between the germline ends. The CDR3 length is 11 residues. MiXCR, run by TCRdb on the RT-PCR reads, gives a single entry per CDR3 protein. This sample has about 650,000 distinct CDR3 sequences, with 15% to 18% found just once. The chain uses TRBV7-8 and TRBJ2-7; D not resolved. The origin of this receptor is a middle-aged man who received an inactivated influenza vaccine. The sequencing used PBMCs from blood, collected less than 13 days after vaccination. CDR3 sequence: CASSTQNEQYF. The CDR3 DNA sequence: TGTGCCAGCAGTACACAAAACGAGCAGTACTTC. The full variable domain, with the rest looked up from reference TRBV7-8 and TRBJ2-7, is GAGVSQSPRYKVAKRGQDVALRCDPISGHVSLFWYQQALGQGPEFLTYFQNEAQLDKSGLPSDRFFAERPEGSVSTLKIQRTQQEDSAVYLCASSTQNEQYFGPGTRLTVT.